Below are 3 T cell receptor beta chains sequenced from a single sample in a study of T cells in Graves' hyperthyroidism and ophthalmopathy. RNA transcripts gave rise to amplified TCR beta CDR3 regions. The HTBI primer set was used in a first-round RT-PCR of the TCR CDR3. MiXCR was run by TCRdb on the multiplex PCR reads, yielding one entry per CDR3 protein. The table lists 450,000 to 650,000 distinct CDR3 sequences, approximately 17% of them singletons. Sequenced input: blood. These receptors originate from a woman in her late teens or twenties with Graves' ophthalmopathy.

This clonotype was observed a few times. V usage is TRBV27 and J usage is TRBJ2-1; 10 bases line up with TRBD2. Germline V CDR1 and CDR2: MNHEY, SMNVEV (reference sequence). This CDR3 region has 17 residues. With V trimmed by 2 bases and J by 0 bases, 4 bases remained unmatched. In nucleotides, the CDR3 is TGTGCCAGCAGTTTAACGTCTAGCGGGAGCTCCTACAATGAGCAGTTCTTC. It codes for CASSLTSSGSSYNEQFF.

V and J are TRBV29-1 and TRBJ1-1; a weak D match, TRBD1 (6 bases). CDR1 is SQVTM, CDR2 ANQGSEA, per germline. Trimming pared 7 bases from V and 4 bases from J, leaving 16 bases between. The CDR3 sequence is 13 residues long. The CDR3 loop is CSAPWGGGTEAFF. The CDR3 DNA reads as TGCAGCGCGCCATGGGGAGGGGGCACTGAAGCTTTCTTT.

This clonotype has ten or more counts. The chain carries TRBV6-1 and TRBJ2-1; D is uncertain. Trimming cost V 1 base and J 5 bases, with 12 bases left between them. CDR1 is MNHNS and CDR2 is SASEGT in the germline V gene. CDR3 size: 15 residues. The CDR3 nucleotides are TGTGCCAGCAGTGAAGGCCGAAGCTGGGACAATGAGCAGTTCTTC. It encodes CASSEGRSWDNEQFF.